Listed below are T cell receptor beta chains from one sample, sequenced in a study of cytomegalovirus exposure and HLA in healthy donors. Clones were sequenced by immunoSEQ multiplex PCR, and TCRdb holds only the in-frame ones, with some missing. This table has fewer than 200,000 clones, around 80% appearing once. Sequences were obtained from PBMCs. The receptors were sampled from a woman aged 45-60 years in good health and CMV-seronegative. Both conserved end residues are part of each CDR3. Fields, in order: D gene, J gene, clone size, V gene, CDR3 length, CDR3 DNA, CDR3 protein. D genes are given only for firm matches. Rows give clone size only sometimes, using once, few, many, or a class for an expanded clone.

>.|TRBJ1-3|.|TRBV28|16
TGTGCCAGCAGTTTCATACAGAGATCGGCGGGAAACACCATATATTTT
CASSFIQRSAGNTIYF
>.|TRBJ2-2|once|TRBV19|13
TGTGCCAGTAACTATCCTGGGTACGGGGAGCTGTTTTTT
CASNYPGYGELFF
>TRBD1|TRBJ1-1|.|TRBV28|16
TGTGCCAGCAGTCCCCCCGGACAGGGTCTGGCCACTGAAGCTTTCTTT
CASSPPGQGLATEAFF
>.|TRBJ2-7|.|TRBV28|15
TGTGCCAGCAGCCCGAGTGGGAGAGGAACCTACGAGCAGTACTTC
CASSPSGRGTYEQYF
>TRBD1|TRBJ2-1|.|TRBV5-1|15
TGCGCCAGCAGCTCACGACAGGGGGCGGGCAATGAGCAGTTCTTC
CASSSRQGAGNEQFF
>TRBD2|TRBJ2-1|.|TRBV29-1|16
TGCAGCGTTGAAGACCCACTAGCGCACTCCTACAATGAGCAGTTCTTC
CSVEDPLAHSYNEQFF
>.|TRBJ1-2|.|TRBV9|14
TGTGCCAGCAGCGTAGGACAGACCAGCTATGGCTACACCTTC
CASSVGQTSYGYTF
>.|TRBJ2-2|.|TRBV4-3|12
TGCGCCAGCAGCCACTACCCCGGGGAGCTGTTTTTT
CASSHYPGELFF
>.|TRBJ2-5|.|TRBV7-7|13
TGTGCTAGCAGCTTATTGGGGCGGGAGACCCAGTACTTC
CASSLLGRETQYF
>.|TRBJ2-1|.|TRBV7-6|18
TGTGCCAGCAGCTTTTCATCGTGGGGCGGGGTACCCTACAATGAGCAGTTCTTC
CASSFSSWGGVPYNEQFF
>TRBD1|TRBJ1-2|.|TRBV7-9|15
TGTGCCAGCAGCCGACAGGGGTTTACTAACTATGGCTACACCTTC
CASSRQGFTNYGYTF
>.|TRBJ1-6|.|TRBV20-1|11
TGCAGTGCAGCGGGGAATTCACCCCTCCACTTT
CSAAGNSPLHF
>.|TRBJ2-1|.|TRBV9|15
TGTGCCAGCAGCGTCGGGAGACAATCCTACAATGAGCAGTTCTTC
CASSVGRQSYNEQFF
>.|TRBJ1-2|.|TRBV19|15
TGTGCCAGTACGGGGGGCGCCCGCTCTAACTATGGCTACACCTTC
CASTGGARSNYGYTF
>TRBD1|TRBJ2-1|once|TRBV2|15
TGTGCCAGCAGTAGCGACAGGGGGCCTAACAATGAGCAGTTCTTC
CASSSDRGPNNEQFF
>TRBD2|TRBJ2-1|once|TRBV7-8|16
TGTGCCAGCAGCCCAATCCTAGCGGGGGGGCCGGGTGAGCAGTTCTTC
CASSPILAGGPGEQFF
>.|TRBJ2-3|.|TRBV5-5|14
TGTGCCAGCAGCACGGTAAACCCCACAGATACGCAGTATTTT
CASSTVNPTDTQYF
>.|TRBJ1-2|.|TRBV28|12
TGTGCCAGCAGTTTCCCCATGAGGGGCTACACCTTC
CASSFPMRGYTF
>.|TRBJ2-7|.|TRBV19|15
TGTGCCAGTACCGGCTGGATGGCAGGGGCCTACGAGCAGTACTTC
CASTGWMAGAYEQYF
>.|TRBJ2-1|.|TRBV5-6|15
TGTGCCAGCAGCCCCGGAGGTCTAGCCGGGGGTGAGCAGTTCTTC
CASSPGGLAGGEQFF
>TRBD1|TRBJ1-5|.|TRBV5-5|14
TGTGCCAGCAGCAAGGGGACAGGGGATCAGCCCCAGCATTTT
CASSKGTGDQPQHF
>TRBD1|TRBJ2-7|.|TRBV25-1|15
TGTGCCAGCAGTGATCAGGGGGCAGCACCCTACGAGCAGTACTTC
CASSDQGAAPYEQYF
>TRBD1|TRBJ2-1|.|TRBV13|13
TGTGCCAGCAGCTTCGGACAGGGGAACGAGCAGTTCTTC
CASSFGQGNEQFF
>.|TRBJ2-1|.|TRBV18|13
TGTGCCAGCTCATCTAACTCTTACAATGAGCAGTTCTTC
CASSSNSYNEQFF
>.|TRBJ2-7|.|TRBV20-1|11
TGCAGTGGCAACGAGCTCTACGAGCAGTACTTC
CSGNELYEQYF
>.|TRBJ2-5|.|TRBV7-8|16
TGTGCCAGCAGCCCGGTGACAGGACGCGGGCAAGAGACCCAGTACTTC
CASSPVTGRGQETQYF
>TRBD1|TRBJ1-2|.|TRBV9|15
TGTGCCAGCAGCGTACTGGGACAGGGATACTATGGCTACACCTTC
CASSVLGQGYYGYTF
>.|TRBJ2-1|.|TRBV5-4|11
TGTGCCAGCGGCAGGGGGACGGGGGAATTCTTC
CASGRGTGEFF
>.|TRBJ1-4|.|TRBV6-4|15
TGTGCCAGCAGTGACGGTCGGGGGTTAGTCGAAAAACTGTTTTTT
CASSDGRGLVEKLFF
>.|TRBJ2-3|.|TRBV30|14
TGTGCCTGGAGTACAGGAATGGGCACAGATACGCAGTATTTT
CAWSTGMGTDTQYF
>TRBD1|TRBJ1-3|.|TRBV5-1|15
TGCGCCAGCAGCTTGGATTCAGGGGGCGGAAACACCATATATTTT
CASSLDSGGGNTIYF
>TRBD2|TRBJ2-7|.|TRBV28|14
TGTGCCAGCAAACCGGGGGGGAGCTCCTACGAGCAGTACTTC
CASKPGGSSYEQYF
>.|TRBJ2-7|.|TRBV4-2|17
TGTGCCAGCAGCCAAGAGATCGCTAAAGTATCCTCCTACGAGCAGTACTTC
CASSQEIAKVSSYEQYF
>.|TRBJ2-7|.|TRBV11-2|15
TGTGCCAGCAGTATTGTCGCGTTCAGGCCGGACGAGCAGTACTTC
CASSIVAFRPDEQYF
>.|TRBJ2-1|.|TRBV30|13
TGTGCCTGGACTCGGACATTCGGCAATGAGCAGTTCTTC
CAWTRTFGNEQFF
>.|TRBJ1-1|.|TRBV30|14
TGTGCCTGGAGCGAACACGTTATGAACACTGAAGCTTTCTTT
CAWSEHVMNTEAFF
>TRBD1|TRBJ2-7|.|TRBV7-6|16
TGTGCCAGCAGCCCAGAACACCGGGACAGGAACTACGAGCAGTACTTC
CASSPEHRDRNYEQYF
>.|TRBJ2-2|.|TRBV7-8|15
TGTGCCAGCAGCTTAGTCAGGGTCAGGTCCGGGGAGCTGTTTTTT
CASSLVRVRSGELFF
>TRBD1|TRBJ2-1|.|TRBV14|16
TGTGCCAGCAGCCGAAGGGGACAGCGCTCCTACAATGAGCAGTTCTTC
CASSRRGQRSYNEQFF
>TRBD1|TRBJ1-2|.|TRBV27|15
TGTGCCAGCAGACGGACAGGGGGCTTAGGAGGTGGCTACACCTTC
CASRRTGGLGGGYTF
>TRBD1|TRBJ1-1|.|TRBV19|13
TGTGCCAGCGCGTACAGGGGGAACACTGAAGCTTTCTTT
CASAYRGNTEAFF
>TRBD1|TRBJ1-2|.|TRBV7-2|18
TGTGCCAGCAGCTTAGCCCCTTGGCAGGGGGCCCGTGGGTATGGCTACACCTTC
CASSLAPWQGARGYGYTF
>TRBD2|TRBJ2-1|.|TRBV9|15
TGTGCCAGCAGCGTAGGACTAGCGGAGTACAATGAGCAGTTCTTC
CASSVGLAEYNEQFF
>TRBD1|TRBJ2-7|.|TRBV7-9|15
TGTGCCAGCAGCTTAGGACAGGGGGTAGACTACGAGCAGTACTTC
CASSLGQGVDYEQYF
>TRBD1|TRBJ1-2|.|TRBV28|16
TGTGCCAGCAGTTTTGGACAGGGTGCGGTCGGGGGCGGCTACACCTTC
CASSFGQGAVGGGYTF
>.|TRBJ1-2|.|TRBV6-5|13
TGTGCCAGCAGTTACGGGGGCGTCTATGGCTACACCTTC
CASSYGGVYGYTF
>TRBD2|TRBJ2-2|.|TRBV10-3|17
TGTGCCCACGGACTAGCGGGAAATCCAAGGAGCACCGGGGAGCTGTTTTTT
CAHGLAGNPRSTGELFF
>TRBD1|TRBJ1-1|once|TRBV5-5|15
TGTGCCAGCAGCTCCCGACAGGGGGCTTGGGCTGAAGCTTTCTTT
CASSSRQGAWAEAFF
>.|TRBJ1-3|.|TRBV28|15
TGTGCCAGCAGTTTAGTACAGGCTGCTGGAAACACCATATATTTT
CASSLVQAAGNTIYF
>.|TRBJ2-7|once|TRBV5-4|13
TGTGCCAGCAGCGCGGGACAGAGCTACGAGCAGTACTTC
CASSAGQSYEQYF
>TRBD2|TRBJ2-1|.|TRBV4-1|16
TGCGCCAGCAGCCAAGGTGGCGGGAGAAGGTACAATGAGCAGTTCTTC
CASSQGGGRRYNEQFF
>TRBD1|TRBJ1-1|.|TRBV6-1|14
TGTGCCAGCAGGGAGGACAGGGGGAACACTGAAGCTTTCTTT
CASREDRGNTEAFF
>.|TRBJ1-1|.|TRBV27|13
TGTGCCAGCAGGCGAAGCGAGGGCACTGAAGCTTTCTTT
CASRRSEGTEAFF
>TRBD2|TRBJ2-7|.|TRBV5-1|14
TGCGCCAGCAGCTCTAGCGGAGCCTCCTACGAGCAGTACTTC
CASSSSGASYEQYF